Given below is one T cell receptor (beta chain) in context. Its antigen remains unidentified. This record belongs to a study of T cells in Graves' hyperthyroidism and ophthalmopathy. Study conclusions and caveats: Classification by a 13 V-J model distinguished ophthalmopathy from stable hyperthyroidism.

The trim removed 4 bases at V and 4 bases at J, leaving 7 bases unmatched. Germline V gene data show CDR1 as SGHTA and CDR2 as FQGTGA. This CDR3 has 15 residues. Amplified regions were TCR beta CDR3 sequences from RNA transcripts. Primed by the HTBI set, a first-round RT-PCR was run on the TCR CDR3. Via MiXCR, TCRdb re-called the multiplex PCR reads, giving one row per CDR3 protein. The sample records around 570,000 distinct CDR3 sequences, nearly 20% being singletons. This chain connects TRBV7-3 to TRBJ1-2; 9 bases match TRBD1. Material: blood. The sequence was obtained from a man aged 35 to 55 with Graves' ophthalmopathy. The CDR3 protein is CASSCIPDRGYGYTF. CDR3 nucleotide sequence: TGTGCCAGCAGCTGCATCCCGGACAGGGGCTATGGCTACACCTTC.